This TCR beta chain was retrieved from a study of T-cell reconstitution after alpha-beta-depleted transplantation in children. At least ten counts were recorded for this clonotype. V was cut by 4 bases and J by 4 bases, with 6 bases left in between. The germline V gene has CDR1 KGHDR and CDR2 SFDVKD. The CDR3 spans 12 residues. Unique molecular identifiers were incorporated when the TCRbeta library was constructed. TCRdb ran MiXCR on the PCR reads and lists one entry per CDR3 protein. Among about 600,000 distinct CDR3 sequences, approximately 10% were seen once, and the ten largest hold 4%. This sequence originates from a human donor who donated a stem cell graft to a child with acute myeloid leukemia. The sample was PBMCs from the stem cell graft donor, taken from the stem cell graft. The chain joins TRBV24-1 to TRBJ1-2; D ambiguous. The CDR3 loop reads CATSESPYGYTF. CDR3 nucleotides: TGTGCCACCAGTGAAAGCCCCTATGGCTACACCTTC.